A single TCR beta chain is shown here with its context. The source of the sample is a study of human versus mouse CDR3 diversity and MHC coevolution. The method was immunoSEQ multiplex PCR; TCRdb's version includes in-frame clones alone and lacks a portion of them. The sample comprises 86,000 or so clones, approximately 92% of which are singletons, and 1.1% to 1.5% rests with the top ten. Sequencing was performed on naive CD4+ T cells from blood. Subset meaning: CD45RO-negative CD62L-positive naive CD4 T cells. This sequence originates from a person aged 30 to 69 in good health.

The CDR3 here is CASSLAVPGGADTQYF. The CDR3 nucleotides are TGTGCCAGCAGCTTAGCGGTCCCGGGGGGCGCAGATACGCAGTATTTT. The chain carries TRBV7-8 and TRBJ2-3; D perhaps matches TRBD2 (7 bases). Germline V lookup: CDR1 SGHVS, CDR2 FQNEAQ. V lost 0 bases to trimming and J lost 4 bases, with 14 bases between them. The CDR3 contains 16 residues. The entire variable domain, with the rest obtained from reference TRBV7-8 and TRBJ2-3, is as follows: GAGVSQSPRYKVAKRGQDVALRCDPISGHVSLFWYQQALGQGPEFLTYFQNEAQLDKSGLPSDRFFAERPEGSVSTLKIQRTQQEDSAVYLCASSLAVPGGADTQYFGPGTRLTVL.